What follows are 28 T cell receptor beta chains derived from one specimen sequenced in a study of cytomegalovirus exposure and HLA in healthy donors. In the PCR, 60 Vbeta and 13 Jbeta primers were used. Profiled with immunoSEQ multiplex PCR; TCRdb holds only in-frame clones, not every one. Altogether 85,000 to 110,000 clones are present, more than 75% being singletons, with the ten largest covering 10% to 13%. Sequenced: PBMCs. These receptors came from a woman aged 18-30 years in good health and CMV-seropositive.

The chain couples TRBV5-6 to TRBJ2-3, with a weak D call TRBD1 (6 bases). The germline V gene has CDR1 SGHDT and CDR2 YYEEEE. The V and J ends lost 5 bases and 1 base respectively, with 8 bases between them. This CDR3 region has 13 residues. CDR3 bases: TGTGCCAGCAGATGGACAGGCACAGATACGCAGTATTTT. This codes for CASRWTGTDTQYF. The complete variable domain, with remaining parts taken from reference TRBV5-6 and TRBJ2-3, reads DAGVTQSPTHLIKTRGQQVTLRCSPKSGHDTVSWYQQALGQGPQFIFQYYEEEERQRGNFPDRFSGHQFPNYSSELNVNALLLGDSALYLCASRWTGTDTQYFGPGTRLTVL.

This chain joins TRBV7-2 and TRBJ1-2, with TRBD1 matching over 10 bases. J was trimmed by 10 bases and V by 1 base; bases with no gene match: 3. Germline-derived CDR1 and CDR2 are SGHTA and FQGNSA. This CDR3 region has 13 residues. The CDR3 reads CASSLGGTGVYTF. In DNA, the CDR3 is TGTGCCAGCAGCTTAGGAGGGACAGGGGTCTACACCTTC.

This chain links TRBV19 with TRBJ1-5; 11 bases line up with TRBD1. The CDR3 covers 16 residues. V gave up 5 bases and J gave up 5 bases; unmatched junction bases: 8. Germline CDR1 and CDR2: LNHDA and SQIVND (reference sequence). The chain's CDR3 is CASSLRTGGEDQPQHF. The CDR3 DNA reads TGTGCCAGTAGTCTCAGGACAGGGGGCGAAGATCAGCCCCAGCATTTT.

This rearrangement joins TRBV5-3 to TRBJ2-3, with 10 bases identical to TRBD1. TRBV5-3 is identified as an open reading frame with a role that is uncertain. Trimming removed 5 bases from V and 5 bases from J; junction bases left unmatched: 8. This CDR3 region has 15 residues. CDR3 residues: CARRRTGGSKDTQYF. The CDR3 bases are TGTGCCAGAAGACGGACAGGGGGTTCCAAAGATACGCAGTATTTT.

This clone has only a few counts. The rearrangement joins TRBV7-6 to TRBJ1-1; 7 bases align to TRBD1. Germline trimming cut 0 bases from V and 0 bases from J; bases unmatched to any gene: 1. CDR3 length equals 15 residues. Germline CDR1 and CDR2: SGHVS and FNYEAQ. The CDR3 is CASSLAGTVNTEAFF. In DNA form, the CDR3 reads TGTGCCAGCAGCTTAGCGGGGACAGTGAACACTGAAGCTTTCTTT.

The table lists this clone with a few counts. CDR3 DNA: TGTGCCAGCCTGGGACTAGCGGTGGCCAAAAACATTCAGTACTTC. This translates into CASLGLAVAKNIQYF. This sequence joins TRBV2 and TRBJ2-4, with TRBD2 matching 11 bases. CDR1 and CDR2 (germline): SNHLY, FYNNEI. CDR3 length equals 15 residues. Trimming removed 8 bases from V and 1 base from J; junction bases left unmatched: 4.

This sequence joins TRBV7-2 and TRBJ2-3; TRBD2 agrees at 10 bases. Germline V gene data show CDR1 as SGHTA and CDR2 as FQGNSA. The CDR3 has 15 residues. After removal of 6 bases from V and 0 bases from J, the junction contained 3 bases not matched to a gene. The CDR3 is CASRSTSGSTDTQYF. CDR3 DNA sequence: TGTGCCAGCAGATCGACTAGCGGGAGCACAGATACGCAGTATTTT.

The rearrangement joins TRBV6-4 to TRBJ2-3, with TRBD2 matching 8 bases. This CDR3 has 15 amino acids. Trimming at V came to 3 bases and at J to 0 bases, leaving 2 bases not matched to a gene. Germline CDR1 MRHNA, CDR2 SNTAGT. Written as DNA, the CDR3 is TGTGCCAGCAGTGAGGTAGCGGGGAGCACAGATACGCAGTATTTT. Translating gives CASSEVAGSTDTQYF.

V is TRBV19 and J is TRBJ1-1; D remains unclear. In germline, CDR1 is LNHDA, CDR2 SQIVND (reference sequence). V was shortened by 6 bases and J by 5 bases, with 16 bases between the two germline ends. The CDR3 loop spans 14 amino acids. The CDR3, as DNA: TGTGCCAGTAGACCCACTAGGCCGGGAACTGAAGCTTTCTTT. Amino acids: CASRPTRPGTEAFF.

J is TRBJ1-5 and V is TRBV7-3; 10 nucleotides match TRBD1. J lost 2 bases, V lost 5 bases, and 3 bases had no gene match. CDR3 size: 15 residues. Germline-derived CDR1 and CDR2 are SGHTA and FQGTGA. The CDR3 is CASSETGGGNQPQHF. CDR3 nucleotides: TGTGCCAGCAGCGAGACAGGGGGCGGCAATCAGCCCCAGCATTTT.

The rearrangement uses TRBV7-2 and TRBJ2-3; tentatively, D is TRBD1 (6 bases). V lost 4 bases and J 5 bases, leaving 19 bases between the germline ends. Looked up from germline, CDR1 is SGHTA and CDR2 is FQGNSA. The CDR3 has 16 residues. This CDR3 is CASSSTQINRVDTQYF. In DNA, the CDR3 is TGTGCCAGCAGCTCGACGCAAATCAACAGGGTAGATACGCAGTATTTT.

About this clone: One junction end disagrees with the germline gene, perhaps due to a read error. This CDR3 reads CSSSLGGTEAFF. The DNA for the CDR3 is TGTTCCAGCAGCCTAGGAGGCACTGAAGCTTTCTTT. The rearrangement links TRBV7-9 to TRBJ1-1; D remains unclear. Germline CDR1 is SEHNR and CDR2 is FQNEAQ (reference sequence). The CDR3 is 12 amino acids.

This chain uses TRBV5-1 with TRBJ1-1; 7 bases align to TRBD1. V lost 4 bases, J lost 3 bases, and 3 bases stayed unmatched. Germline CDR1 and CDR2: SGHRS and YFSETQ. The CDR3 length is 13 residues. CDR3 sequence reads: CASSLGQDTEAFF. The CDR3 nucleotides read TGCGCCAGCAGCCTTGGACAGGACACTGAAGCTTTCTTT.

This clone was detected only once. The chain couples TRBV30 to TRBJ1-6; TRBD1 matches at 8 bases. Germline-derived CDR1 and CDR2 are GTSNPN and SVGIG (reference sequence). Unmatched junction bases numbered 6, after V lost 4 bases and J lost 10 bases. The CDR3 has 13 amino acids. CDR3 sequence reads: CAWISDRGSPLHF. As DNA, the CDR3 is TGTGCCTGGATATCAGACAGGGGCTCACCCCTCCACTTT.

This clone was found a few times. The chain carries TRBV10-2 and TRBJ2-4; D may be TRBD2 (5 bases). V lost 3 bases and J lost 6, with 12 bases in between. The CDR3 is made up of 14 amino acids. Looked up from germline, CDR1 is WSHSY and CDR2 is SAAADI. The CDR3 DNA reads as TGCGCCAGCAGTGACGCGGCAGGAGGAAACATTCAGTACTTC. Its translation: CASSDAAGGNIQYF.

The gene calls are TRBV28 and TRBJ1-5, with D perhaps TRBD1 (6 bases). The CDR3 length is 15 residues. Trimming removed 7 bases at V and 4 bases at J, with 17 bases between. Per germline, CDR1 MDHEN and CDR2 SYDVKM. The CDR3 DNA is TGTGCCAGCACCATTGGGGCCACAGGGAATCAGCCCCAGCATTTT. The encoded protein is CASTIGATGNQPQHF.

The rearrangement joins TRBV11-1 to TRBJ2-4, with 8 bases identical to TRBD2. The CDR3 has 16 residues. V shed 5 bases, J shed 0 bases, and the junction held 6 bases outside the gene matches. The germline V gene has CDR1 SGHAT and CDR2 FQDESV (reference sequence). CDR3 loop: CASSLGLALAKNIQYF. The CDR3 DNA reads as TGTGCCAGCAGCCTAGGACTAGCCTTAGCCAAAAACATTCAGTACTTC. The entire variable domain, with the rest obtained from reference TRBV11-1 and TRBJ2-4, is as follows: EAEVAQSPRYKITEKSQAVAFWCDPISGHATLYWYRQILGQGPELLVQFQDESVVDDSQLPKDRFSAERLKGVDSTLKIQPAELGDSAMYLCASSLGLALAKNIQYFGAGTRLSVL.

The chain couples TRBV4-1 to TRBJ1-1; 8 nucleotides align to TRBD1. CDR1 is MGHRA and CDR2 is YSYEKL in the germline V gene. The CDR3 consists of 15 residues. V gave up 5 bases and J gave up 4 bases; unmatched junction bases: 9. The DNA of the CDR3 is TGCGCCAGCAGCTCCTTCGGACAGGGAGTCACTGAAGCTTTCTTT. Amino acids: CASSSFGQGVTEAFF.

V and J are TRBV7-9 and TRBJ2-3; 8 bases are shared with TRBD2. This CDR3 is 14 amino acids long. Trimming took 5 bases from V and 0 from J; bases not matched to a gene: 1. CDR1 is SEHNR, CDR2 FQNEAQ, per germline (reference sequence). The CDR3 loop reads CASSREGSTDTQYF. CDR3 bases: TGTGCCAGCAGCCGGGAGGGGAGCACAGATACGCAGTATTTT.

The chain carries TRBV5-1 and TRBJ2-1; D is perhaps TRBD1 (6 bases). The CDR3 covers 15 residues. Germline values: CDR1 SGHRS, CDR2 YFSETQ. With 0 bases removed from V and 6 bases from J, the gap between germline ends came to 13 bases. The CDR3 is CASSLDVGALNEQFF. CDR3 nucleotides: TGCGCCAGCAGCTTGGATGTGGGGGCCCTCAATGAGCAGTTCTTC.

The chain carries TRBV10-3 and TRBJ2-3; D is undetermined. This CDR3 region has 16 residues. Between the trimmed V and J ends, which lost 3 bases and 0 bases, there was a span of 13 bases. Germline CDR1 and CDR2: ENHRY and SYGVKD. CDR3 sequence reads: CAISDAVSKSTDTQYF. The CDR3 DNA follows: TGTGCCATCAGTGACGCGGTCTCGAAAAGCACAGATACGCAGTATTTT.

This chain links TRBV7-8 with TRBJ1-2, with TRBD1 as a possible D gene (6 bases). V was trimmed by 1 base and J by 4 bases, leaving 13 bases between them. CDR1 is SGHVS, CDR2 FQNEAQ, per germline. CDR3 size: 15 residues. The CDR3 DNA sequence: TGTGCCAGCAGCTTAGAAGAGACAGGATTCTATGGCTACACCTTC. It specifies CASSLEETGFYGYTF.

This chain links TRBV7-6 with TRBJ2-2, with 10 bases fitting TRBD2. Germline CDR1 and CDR2: SGHVS and FNYEAQ. CDR3 size: 17 residues. The V gene end was trimmed by 4 bases and the J gene end by 6 bases; junction bases not matched to a gene: 11. CDR3 nucleotide sequence: TGTGCCAGCAGCTGGACCCCCGGGACTAGCGAAGCCGGGGAGCTGTTTTTT. Residues: CASSWTPGTSEAGELFF.

The rearrangement links TRBV2 to TRBJ1-4; the match to TRBD1 covers 8 bases. The junction had 8 bases not matched to a gene; V was cut back by 6 bases and J by 14 bases. This CDR3 is 12 amino acids long. The germline gives CDR1 SNHLY, CDR2 FYNNEI. The CDR3 sequence: CASRDGDRILFF. CDR3 DNA: TGTGCCAGCAGGGATGGGGACAGGATCCTGTTTTTT.

This clone was recorded only once. The chain's CDR3 is CASSTGQVYNSPLHF. Here the CDR3 DNA reads TGTGCCAGCAGCACTGGACAGGTCTATAATTCACCCCTCCACTTT. The J gene is TRBJ1-6, the V gene TRBV27, with 7 bases matching TRBD1. Germline trimming cut 6 bases from V and 3 bases from J; bases unmatched to any gene: 5. Looked up from germline, CDR1 is MNHEY and CDR2 is SMNVEV (reference sequence). There are 15 residues in the CDR3.

This clone has a handful of counts. The chain links TRBV6-6 to TRBJ2-1, with 9 bases fitting TRBD1. Trimming at V came to 6 bases and at J to 3 bases, leaving 6 bases not matched to a gene. The CDR3 loop spans 15 amino acids. CDR1 MNHNY and CDR2 SVGAGI come from the germline V gene (reference sequence). The CDR3 DNA reads as TGTGCCAGCAGCCCGACAGGGGGGGTCTACAATGAGCAGTTCTTC. This encodes CASSPTGGVYNEQFF.

This chain connects TRBV2 to TRBJ2-5, with 10 bases aligning to TRBD2. Trimming took 7 bases from V and 5 from J; bases not matched to a gene: 1. The CDR3 extends over 12 amino acids. Germline V CDR1 and CDR2: SNHLY, FYNNEI. Written as DNA, the CDR3 is TGTGCCAGCATGGGACTAGCGGAGACCCAGTACTTC. Translating it yields CASMGLAETQYF. Together with reference TRBV2 and TRBJ2-5, the CDR3 gives the full variable domain: EPEVTQTPSHQVTQMGQEVILRCVPISNHLYFYWYRQILGQKVEFLVSFYNNEISEKSEIFDDQFSVERPDGSNFTLKIRSTKLEDSAMYFCASMGLAETQYFGPGTRLLVL.

The CDR3 sequence is CSVEGAGLWNEQFF. DNA of the CDR3: TGCAGCGTTGAAGGGGCAGGCCTCTGGAATGAGCAGTTCTTC. The chain employs TRBV29-1 and TRBJ2-1; unclear D gene. The CDR3 contains 14 residues. Per the germline V gene, CDR1 is SQVTM and CDR2 is ANQGSEA. V lost 1 base, J lost 7 bases, and 14 bases lay in between.